This T cell receptor beta chain comes out of a study of beta chain features in type 1 diabetes. CDR1 is MNHEY and CDR2 is SVGAGI in the germline V gene. J was trimmed by 3 bases and V by 6 bases; bases with no gene match: 7. The CDR3 loop spans 15 amino acids. This clone has only a few counts. cDNA synthesis used the whole RNA isolate, giving expressed TCRB sequences. Naive, central memory and regulatory T cell samples yielded about 3.9 million reads on average. Clones were sequenced by immunoSEQ multiplex PCR, and TCRdb holds only the in-frame ones, with some missing. The repertoire holds hundreds of thousands of clones, with around 15% as singletons. Sorted CD4+ subsets: naive, central memory, regulatory, stem cell-like memory (CD45RO/CCR7/CD25/CD127/CD95/CD27 panel).

What was sequenced was central memory CD4+ T cells from blood. This chain links TRBV6-5 with TRBJ2-7, with 11 nucleotides matching TRBD2. The clonotype originates from a man aged 30 to 39 in good health. CDR3 sequence reads: CASSTLAGANYEQYF. As DNA, the CDR3 is TGTGCCAGCAGCACACTAGCGGGGGCTAACTACGAGCAGTACTTC.